Detailed here is one TCR beta chain. The data were obtained in a study of cytomegalovirus exposure and HLA in healthy donors. 13 Jbeta primers and 60 Vbeta primers were used for the PCR. Assay: immunoSEQ multiplex PCR; the TCRdb copy retains only in-frame clones and omits some. The data contain some 100,000 clones, approximately 75% of them singletons. The junction had 7 bases not matched to a gene; V was cut back by 3 bases and J by 0 bases. This CDR3 comprises 16 residues. Per the germline V gene, CDR1 is SEHNR and CDR2 is FQNEAQ (reference sequence). The chain has TRBV7-9 and TRBJ2-7; TRBD1 agrees at 8 bases. The TCR was taken from a man over 45 in good health and CMV-seropositive. Sequences were obtained from PBMCs. In DNA, the CDR3 is TGTGCCAGCAGCTTTCAGGGGGCGCTGAGCTCCTACGAGCAGTACTTC. Its translation is CASSFQGALSSYEQYF. Combining the CDR3 with reference TRBV7-9 and TRBJ2-7 gives the whole variable domain DTGVSQNPRHKITKRGQNVTFRCDPISEHNRLYWYRQTLGQGPEFLTYFQNEAQLEKSRLLSDRFSAERPKGSFSTLEIQRTEQGDSAMYLCASSFQGALSSYEQYFGPGTRLTVT.